Following are 23 T cell receptor beta chains from one sample sequenced in a study of regulatory T cells in long-lasting Graves disease. Time point meaning: persistent/refractory GD, antithyroid drugs over 5 years with positive TRAb. Scientists built the TCR library using RNA that was extracted from PBMCs. Arm-PCR of CDR3 regions and iRepertoire HTBI primers were the basis on which TCR beta libraries were built. Via MiXCR, TCRdb re-called the multiplex PCR reads, giving one row per CDR3 protein. Of 600,000 to 800,000 distinct CDR3 sequences in the sample, around 30% were seen once. Sequencing used peripheral blood mononuclear cells (PBMCs), obtained when the disease was refractory, from a patient treated with antithyroid drugs. The receptors stem from a female donor with Graves disease.

This chain links TRBV2 with TRBJ1-5, with 8 bases matching TRBD1. The V and J ends lost 7 bases and 4 bases, in that order; junction bases with no gene match: 9. The CDR3 extends over 15 amino acids. Germline values: CDR1 SNHLY, CDR2 FYNNEI. CDR3 sequence reads: CASKARTGSNQPQHF. CDR3 DNA sequence: TGTGCCAGCAAAGCTAGGACAGGGTCAAATCAGCCCCAGCATTTT.

This clonotype occurred many times. The chain joins TRBV12-3 or TRBV12-4 to TRBJ1-4; TRBD1 might be the D (6 bases). This CDR3 is 14 amino acids long. The V and J ends lost 7 bases and 4 bases respectively, with 13 bases between them. This CDR3 is CASNSDSHNEKLFF. In DNA form, the CDR3 reads TGTGCCAGCAACTCGGACAGCCATAATGAAAAACTGTTTTTT.

Worth noting for this clonotype: A much larger clone is a single base away; this may be a read error. The V call is TRBV12-3 or TRBV12-4, the J call TRBJ1-4; tentative D call: TRBD1 (6 bases). V lost 6 bases, J lost 0 bases, and 11 bases lay in between. The CDR3 loop spans 15 amino acids. The DNA of the CDR3 is TGTGCCAGCAGCCATAGACAGGCAACTAATGAAAAACTGTTTTTT. Protein: CASSHRQATNEKLFF.

This clonotype was counted only a few times. J is TRBJ1-1 and V is TRBV19; 7 bases map to TRBD1. The CDR3 contains 16 residues. Germline CDR1 reads LNHDA; CDR2 reads SQIVND (reference sequence). V gave up 0 bases and J gave up 1 base; unmatched junction bases: 5. The CDR3 reads CASSIDPQGGNTEAFF. The CDR3 region has the DNA TGTGCCAGTAGTATAGATCCGCAGGGGGGGAACACTGAAGCTTTCTTT.

This clonotype has a handful of counts. The chain joins TRBV7-9 to TRBJ1-2; TRBD1 matches at 7 bases. V was clipped by 6 bases and J by 4 bases; unmatched bases: 14. Germline values: CDR1 SEHNR, CDR2 FQNEAQ (reference sequence). CDR3 length equals 16 residues. DNA of the CDR3: TGTGCCAGCAGTTACGGACAGGAAGTTCCTTCCTATGGCTACACCTTC. Translating gives CASSYGQEVPSYGYTF.

This clonotype was observed a handful of times. This chain uses TRBV15 with TRBJ1-5; unclear D gene. The CDR3 covers 15 residues. Germline V gene lookup returns CDR1 LNHNV and CDR2 YYDKDF (reference sequence). V was pared by 4 bases and J by 4 bases, with 14 bases between. In nucleotides, the CDR3 is TGTGCCACCAGCATTGACCGGGTTAAAAATCAGCCCCAGCATTTT. As protein: CATSIDRVKNQPQHF.

This clonotype was counted between two and nine times. The J gene is TRBJ1-1, the V gene TRBV29-1, with TRBD1 as a possible D gene (6 bases). This CDR3 contains 14 residues. Trimming left V 5 bases short and J 4 bases short, with 17 bases between. CDR1 and CDR2 (germline): SQVTM, ANQGSEA. CDR3: CSVRRGRVSTEAFF. The CDR3 DNA is TGCAGCGTTCGGCGGGGGCGAGTAAGCACTGAAGCTTTCTTT.

The J gene is TRBJ2-7, the V gene TRBV4-2; 10 nucleotides match TRBD2. Germline CDR1 reads LGHNA; CDR2 reads YNFKEQ. The CDR3 consists of 16 residues. V dropped 0 bases and J dropped 4; count of bases not matched to a gene: 6. For the CDR3, the DNA is TGTGCCAGCAGCCAAGAGGCAGCGGGAGGGCGGTACGAGCAGTACTTC. Translation gives CASSQEAAGGRYEQYF.

This sequence joins TRBV7-9 and TRBJ2-7; 12 bases agree with TRBD2. CDR1 is SEHNR, CDR2 FQNEAQ, per germline (reference sequence). With 5 bases clipped from V and 4 bases from J, the junction kept 3 bases outside the gene matches. The CDR3 is made up of 14 amino acids. As DNA, the CDR3 is TGTGCCAGCAGCACTAGCGGGAGGAGGTACGAGCAGTACTTC. Translating gives CASSTSGRRYEQYF.

This clonotype was detected only a few times. The V and J genes are TRBV7-7 and TRBJ2-5; TRBD1 matches at 8 bases. V shed 6 bases and J 0 bases; nucleotides not matched to a gene: 9. This CDR3 is 16 amino acids long. CDR1 and CDR2 (germline): SSHAT, FNYEAQ (reference sequence). The DNA of the CDR3 is TGTGCCAGCAGTGACACAGGGGGACCGTACCAAGAGACCCAGTACTTC. Its protein is CASSDTGGPYQETQYF. Based on the CDR3 plus reference TRBV7-7 and TRBJ2-5, the full variable domain is GAGVSQSPRYKVTKRGQDVTLRCDPISSHATLYWYQQALGQGPEFLTYFNYEAQPDKSGLPSDRFSAERPEGSISTLTIQRTEQRDSAMYRCASSDTGGPYQETQYFGPGTRLLVL.

This clonotype has only a few counts. The chain employs TRBV5-1 and TRBJ1-1; 9 nucleotides align to TRBD1. The germline gives CDR1 SGHRS, CDR2 YFSETQ. V lost 5 bases, J lost 5 bases, and 7 bases stayed unmatched. The CDR3 spans 14 residues. CDR3 coding DNA: TGCGCCAGCAGATACCGGGACAGGGTTACTGAAGCTTTCTTT. Encoded protein: CASRYRDRVTEAFF.

In DNA form, the CDR3 reads TGTGCCAGCATCTCGACAGGGGACACTGAAGCTTTCTTT. Translation: CASISTGDTEAFF. This chain joins TRBV2 and TRBJ1-1; 8 bases are a match to TRBD1. The CDR3 loop spans 13 amino acids. V trimming: 7 bases; J trimming: 3 bases; junction bases outside the gene matches: 4. Germline loops: CDR1 SNHLY, CDR2 FYNNEI.

This chain uses TRBV19 with TRBJ2-7, with 10 bases aligning to TRBD2. The germline V gene encodes CDR1 LNHDA and CDR2 SQIVND (reference sequence). The CDR3 is 15 residues long. Trimming at V came to 1 base and at J to 3 bases, leaving 3 bases not matched to a gene. CDR3 coding DNA: TGTGCCAGTAGTATAGCTGCTAGCGGGAGCTACGAGCAGTACTTC. This translates into CASSIAASGSYEQYF.

This clonotype was counted a few times. The chain links TRBV11-2 to TRBJ2-5, with D perhaps TRBD2 (6 bases). CDR1 and CDR2 from the germline V gene are SGHAT and FQNNGV. V lost 5 bases and J 1 base, leaving 14 bases between the germline ends. CDR3 size: 15 residues. CDR3 DNA sequence: TGTGCCAGCAGCGGCAAGGACTACCCCCAAGAGACCCAGTACTTC. It translates to CASSGKDYPQETQYF.

This clonotype was recorded a few times. The chain joins TRBV19 to TRBJ1-1, with TRBD1 as a possible D gene (5 bases). V gave up 4 bases and J gave up 5 bases, with 11 bases separating them. Germline lookup yields CDR1 LNHDA and CDR2 SQIVND (reference sequence). This CDR3 comprises 13 residues. DNA of the CDR3: TGTGCCAGTAGTAGGGGGGAGAGGACTGAAGCTTTCTTT. As protein: CASSRGERTEAFF.

The V gene is TRBV11-2, the J gene TRBJ1-3; 7 positions match TRBD1. Germline CDR1 is SGHAT and CDR2 is FQNNGV. V was pared by 5 bases and J by 0 bases, with 7 bases of the junction left unmatched. The CDR3 length is 16 residues. The CDR3 DNA sequence: TGTGCCAGCAGCACCCGACAGGGAGCCTCTGGAAACACCATATATTTT. Its translation is CASSTRQGASGNTIYF. Full variable domain (outside the CDR3, taken from reference TRBV11-2 and TRBJ1-3): EAGVAQSPRYKIIEKRQSVAFWCNPISGHATLYWYQQILGQGPKLLIQFQNNGVVDDSQLPKDRFSAERLKGVDSTLKIQPAKLEDSAVYLCASSTRQGASGNTIYFGEGSWLTVV.

The table lists this clonotype with a few counts. The chain joins TRBV4-1 to TRBJ1-5, with D unclear. The CDR3 is 14 amino acids. Germline V gene lookup returns CDR1 MGHRA and CDR2 YSYEKL. With 1 base removed from V and 6 bases from J, the gap between germline ends came to 10 bases. CDR3 residues: CASSQARPIQPQHF. CDR3 sequence (DNA): TGCGCCAGCAGCCAAGCTCGACCAATTCAGCCCCAGCATTTT.

There are many counts of this clonotype. V gene TRBV11-2 combines with J gene TRBJ1-2, with D uncertain. V was cut by 1 base and J by 2 bases, with 5 bases left in between. Germline CDR1 reads SGHAT; CDR2 reads FQNNGV. The CDR3 consists of 13 residues. The CDR3 DNA follows: TGTGCCAGCAGCTTAGTGGACAACTATGGCTACACCTTC. Translating gives CASSLVDNYGYTF.

This clonotype was detected only a few times. The CDR3 DNA sequence: TGTGCCAGCAGCAACAAAAGGACGCCTTTCTATGGCTACACCTTC. Translating it yields CASSNKRTPFYGYTF. The rearrangement uses TRBV12-3 or TRBV12-4 and TRBJ1-2; D not certain. The V and J ends lost 6 bases and 4 bases respectively, with 18 bases between them. There are 15 residues in the CDR3.

This chain connects TRBV29-1 to TRBJ1-4; 8 bases fit TRBD1. V trimming: 5 bases; J trimming: 8 bases; junction bases outside the gene matches: 4. The CDR3 is made up of 12 amino acids. CDR1 is SQVTM and CDR2 is ANQGSEA in the germline V gene. CDR3 region: CSVQQGGEKLFF. DNA of the CDR3: TGCAGCGTTCAACAGGGGGGGGAAAAACTGTTTTTT.

This clonotype was counted a few times. This CDR3 reads CASSPSPNSYEQYF. CDR3 in DNA: TGTGCCAGCAGCCCCTCTCCCAACTCCTACGAGCAGTACTTC. The chain uses TRBV7-3 and TRBJ2-7; D unresolved. This CDR3 contains 14 residues. Germline CDR1 is SGHTA and CDR2 is FQGTGA. Trimming cost V 5 bases and J 0 bases, with 11 bases left between them.

This clonotype was counted only a few times. This chain connects TRBV2 to TRBJ2-7, with D unclear. Trimming shortened V by 8 bases and J by 3 bases, and 11 bases separated the two germline ends. Germline V gives CDR1 SNHLY, CDR2 FYNNEI. The CDR3 has 12 residues. In DNA form, the CDR3 reads TGTGCCAGCCACCCGGGCGGCTACGAGCAGTACTTC. This gives the protein CASHPGGYEQYF. Based on the CDR3 plus reference TRBV2 and TRBJ2-7, the full variable domain is EPEVTQTPSHQVTQMGQEVILRCVPISNHLYFYWYRQILGQKVEFLVSFYNNEISEKSEIFDDQFSVERPDGSNFTLKIRSTKLEDSAMYFCASHPGGYEQYFGPGTRLTVT.

This chain connects TRBV5-4 to TRBJ1-1, with 8 bases aligning to TRBD1. The V gene's germline CDR1 is SGHNT and CDR2 YYREEE (reference sequence). V dropped 3 bases and J dropped 5; count of bases not matched to a gene: 9. The CDR3 covers 15 residues. CDR3 sequence (DNA): TGTGCCAGCAGCTCACTGGACAGGGCGAGTACTGAAGCTTTCTTT. It translates to CASSSLDRASTEAFF. Full variable domain (outside the CDR3, taken from reference TRBV5-4 and TRBJ1-1): ETGVTQSPTHLIKTRGQQVTLRCSSQSGHNTVSWYQQALGQGPQFIFQYYREEENGRGNFPPRFSGLQFPNYSSELNVNALELDDSALYLCASSSLDRASTEAFFGQGTRLTVV.